This T cell receptor (beta chain) was observed in a study of long-term antiretroviral therapy in people with HIV. Survey level was the resolution at which the v3.0 immunoSEQ assay ran. Sequencing used immunoSEQ multiplex PCR; TCRdb keeps in-frame clones, though not all of them. The data show around 21,000 clones, with over 80% seen just once and 3.5% to 5% held by the top ten. Per the germline V gene, CDR1 is SGHRS and CDR2 is YFSETQ. Unmatched junction bases numbered 3, after V lost 4 bases and J lost 8 bases. This CDR3 has 12 amino acids. V and J are TRBV5-1 and TRBJ1-2, with TRBD1 identical over 9 bases. The sample consisted of unsorted PBMCs, taken 4 years after starting antiretroviral therapy. This receptor was identified in a man aged 18 to 30 with HIV. The CDR3 loop reads CASSGDRAGYTF. CDR3 nucleotides: TGCGCCAGCAGCGGGGACAGGGCCGGCTACACCTTC.